A selection of T cell receptor beta chains follows, all from one sample in a study of cytomegalovirus exposure and HLA in healthy donors. The assay was immunoSEQ multiplex PCR, and TCRdb's table has in-frame clones only and misses some. The table has approximately 160,000 clones, 70% to 85% seen once; the top ten hold around 5%. The material sequenced was PBMCs. These receptors were collected from a man aged 18 to 30 in good health and CMV-seronegative. CDR3s include the opening cysteine and the closing phenylalanine or tryptophan.

v_gene: TRBV5-1; CDR3aa: CASSWDRGTEAFF
v_gene: TRBV19; CDR3aa: CASSLSGGSGYTF
v_gene: TRBV5-6; CDR3aa: CASSLALLIGDSLSYEQYF
v_gene: TRBV23-1; CDR3aa: CASSDSDSHQPQHF
v_gene: TRBV7-3; CDR3aa: CASSFRTGYRETQYF
v_gene: TRBV7-9; CDR3aa: CASSLALGGEQFF
v_gene: TRBV19; CDR3aa: CASSWTGFNQPQHF
v_gene: TRBV7-9; CDR3aa: CSSSLPTVATGYTF
v_gene: TRBV7-3; CDR3aa: CASSLGAGLYNEQFF
v_gene: TRBV27; CDR3aa: CASRAASGGQETQYF
v_gene: TRBV28; CDR3aa: CASRDNLERLNTEAFF
v_gene: TRBV7-7; CDR3aa: CASSARDREETQYF
v_gene: TRBV10-1; CDR3aa: CASSETGTGLHF
v_gene: TRBV27; CDR3aa: CASSYQGISYEQYF
v_gene: TRBV5-1; CDR3aa: CASSLGTGGSNQPQHF
v_gene: TRBV2; CDR3aa: CASSRQGRDSGANVLTF
v_gene: TRBV11-3; CDR3aa: CASSLGRSGNTIYF
v_gene: TRBV6-6; CDR3aa: CAITRGGPTAEAFF
v_gene: TRBV5-1; CDR3aa: CASSLVGESYEQYF
v_gene: TRBV7-6; CDR3aa: CASSRGQGGVYEQYF
v_gene: TRBV2; CDR3aa: CASSGGLPADTQYF
v_gene: TRBV30; CDR3aa: CAWRAFISGANVLTF
v_gene: TRBV18; CDR3aa: CASSPPRTGSGNTIYF
v_gene: TRBV2; CDR3aa: CASSAPTGALYEQYF
v_gene: TRBV4-2; CDR3aa: CASSQSWTGNVYLTEAFF
v_gene: TRBV6-5; CDR3aa: CASSSIQGKLAYEQYF
v_gene: TRBV6-1; CDR3aa: CASSEAVGHGTGELFF
v_gene: TRBV5-1; CDR3aa: CASSLFSLAGKLSVVETQYF
v_gene: TRBV5-1; CDR3aa: CASSLAGTGKETQYF
v_gene: TRBV7-2; CDR3aa: CASSLLTAYQETQYF
v_gene: TRBV2; CDR3aa: CASRTGLLDRGTQYF
v_gene: TRBV7-9; CDR3aa: CASSFPIAGPSYNEQFF
v_gene: TRBV5-1; CDR3aa: CASSTYPQGTSGNTIYF
v_gene: TRBV30; CDR3aa: CAWSVRGPQPQHF
v_gene: TRBV19; CDR3aa: CASSMTGSNEQFF
v_gene: TRBV5-4; CDR3aa: CASSLAGRDYGYTF
v_gene: TRBV7-2; CDR3aa: CASSLVGLAGGGELFF
v_gene: TRBV7-3; CDR3aa: CASSLISTGGTGELFF
v_gene: TRBV6-5; CDR3aa: CASSYRTGAGANVLTF
v_gene: TRBV30; CDR3aa: CAWSVSSGHPSF
v_gene: TRBV19; CDR3aa: CASKNYGTAGIDVTGELFF
v_gene: TRBV10-3; CDR3aa: CAISRDGENQPQHF
v_gene: TRBV6-5; CDR3aa: CASSPWSSYNEQFF
v_gene: TRBV9; CDR3aa: CASSVASGSTEAFF
v_gene: TRBV7-3; CDR3aa: CASSLQGLDSPLHF
v_gene: TRBV2; CDR3aa: CASSGLAGAGPETQYF
v_gene: TRBV18; CDR3aa: CASSPPMSGPDTQYF
v_gene: TRBV29-1; CDR3aa: CSVEREAFGPYGYTF
v_gene: TRBV5-4; CDR3aa: CASSLSALAYEQYF